A selection of T cell receptor beta chains follows, all from one sample in a study of cytomegalovirus exposure and HLA in healthy donors. Libraries were prepared by immunoSEQ multiplex PCR; TCRdb keeps only in-frame clonotypes and omits some of them. This sample has around 230,000 clones; around 86% occur once, and the top ten carry less than 1.5%. The source material was PBMCs. The receptor source for this set is a woman in her twenties or thirties in good health and CMV-seropositive. CDR3s include the opening cysteine and the closing phenylalanine or tryptophan. Fields, in order: J gene, V gene, CDR3 protein.

j_call: TRBJ1-2; v_call: TRBV7-9; cdr3_aa: CASSLRTGGYGYTF
j_call: TRBJ2-2; v_call: TRBV7-8; cdr3_aa: CASSLGQRTPNTGELFF
j_call: TRBJ2-7; v_call: TRBV19; cdr3_aa: CASSLGTAYEQYF
j_call: TRBJ2-7; v_call: TRBV27; cdr3_aa: CASSLSAGVDEQYF
j_call: TRBJ2-3; v_call: TRBV28; cdr3_aa: CASSLWLAGADTQYF
j_call: TRBJ2-5; v_call: TRBV9; cdr3_aa: CASSVSSSGSQETQYF
j_call: TRBJ2-2; v_call: TRBV2; cdr3_aa: CASRSGRRTGELFF
j_call: TRBJ2-5; v_call: TRBV11-2; cdr3_aa: CASSLDRSGSSQETQYF
j_call: TRBJ1-1; v_call: TRBV7-9; cdr3_aa: CASSSWQEAFF
j_call: TRBJ2-5; v_call: TRBV7-3; cdr3_aa: CASSLGLAGVETQYF
j_call: TRBJ2-2; v_call: TRBV19; cdr3_aa: CASSGRARTGELFF